Following are 20 T cell receptor beta chains from one sample sequenced in a study of CD8 T cells in ankylosing spondylitis. The study's findings and limits: Made up of 7 to 9 highly homologous variants, a TCR beta motif appeared characteristic of ankylosing spondylitis blood.

Antigens of these TCRs are unknown. TCRdb fed the 5' RACE reads into MiXCR, producing one record per CDR3 protein. Among 330,000 or so distinct CDR3 sequences, less than 9.5% were seen once, and the ten largest hold roughly 15%. Input material: blood, either unsorted or a sorted T cell fraction (not recorded which). These receptors all stem from a male donor with ankylosing spondylitis.

This clonotype was found a few times. The rearrangement links TRBV6-5 to TRBJ1-2; 9 bases are shared with TRBD1. The CDR3 length is 18 residues. V shed 0 bases, J shed 0 bases, and the junction held 8 bases outside the gene matches. CDR1 is MNHEY and CDR2 is SVGAGI in the germline V gene. CDR3 nucleotides: TGTGCCAGCAGTTACTCCTTAGACAGGGGGGATTCTAACTATGGCTACACCTTC. Translating it yields CASSYSLDRGDSNYGYTF.

The gene calls are TRBV3-1 and TRBJ2-6; D is possibly TRBD1 (6 bases). This CDR3 contains 16 residues. Trimming pared 3 bases from V and 0 bases from J, leaving 9 bases between. Germline CDR1 is LGHDT and CDR2 is YNNKEL (reference sequence). DNA for the CDR3: TGTGCCAGCAGCCAGGGACACTACTCTGGGGCCAACGTCCTGACTTTC. Protein sequence: CASSQGHYSGANVLTF.

This clonotype appeared a few times. The chain recombines TRBV20-1 with TRBJ2-1; D is ambiguous. Trimming left V 6 bases short and J 9 bases short, with 15 bases between. The CDR3 has 12 amino acids. Germline loops: CDR1 DFQATT, CDR2 SNEGSKA (reference sequence). CDR3 residues: CSADWKYGEQFF. The CDR3 nucleotides are TGCAGTGCCGACTGGAAATACGGTGAGCAGTTCTTC.

The V call is TRBV7-9, the J call TRBJ1-4, with TRBD1 identical over 8 bases. V lost 5 bases to trimming and J lost 3 bases; unmatched junction nucleotides: 2. CDR1 and CDR2 (germline): SEHNR, FQNEAQ (reference sequence). The CDR3 loop spans 14 amino acids. The CDR3 DNA reads TGTGCCAGCAGCACGACAGGGGCTAATGAAAAACTGTTTTTT. It specifies CASSTTGANEKLFF.

This clonotype was seen ten or more times. This chain joins TRBV20-1 and TRBJ2-7; weak D call: TRBD1 (6 bases). Germline values: CDR1 DFQATT, CDR2 SNEGSKA (reference sequence). The CDR3 sequence is 13 residues long. Trimming removed 1 base at V and 2 bases at J, with 9 bases between. The CDR3 DNA follows: TGCAGTGCTAGAGGGGACAAGGCCTACGAGCAGTACTTC. This translates into CSARGDKAYEQYF.

V usage is TRBV4-3 and J usage is TRBJ1-4; D is perhaps TRBD1 (6 bases). V lost 0 bases, J lost 2 bases, and 7 bases lay in between. The V gene's germline CDR1 is LGHNA and CDR2 YSLEER. The CDR3 has 15 residues. CDR3 DNA sequence: TGCGCCAGCAGCCAAGATAGGGGGACTAATGAAAAACTGTTTTTT. Protein: CASSQDRGTNEKLFF.

The sample holds many counts of this clonotype. J is TRBJ1-1 and V is TRBV25-1; possible D gene TRBD1, 5 bases. CDR1 is MGHDK, CDR2 SYGVNS, per germline. This CDR3 comprises 13 residues. Trimming took off 6 bases at V and 5 bases at J, with 13 bases between the two ends. The CDR3 spells CASRPGGGTEAFF. The CDR3 DNA is TGTGCCAGCAGACCGGGTGGGGGGACTGAAGCTTTCTTT.

This clonotype was detected many times. The genes are TRBV9 and TRBJ2-5; D is ambiguous. V was clipped by 1 base and J by 5 bases, with 12 bases between them. The CDR3 has 14 residues. CDR1 and CDR2 (germline): SGDLS, YYNGEE. CDR3 protein: CASSVFGAAETQYF. The CDR3 DNA follows: TGTGCCAGCAGCGTATTTGGTGCAGCGGAGACCCAGTACTTC.

In this sample, this clonotype turned up many times. The J gene is TRBJ2-2, the V gene TRBV29-1; 7 nucleotides agree with TRBD1. The CDR3 extends over 14 amino acids. The V and J ends lost 6 bases and 3 bases, in that order; junction bases with no gene match: 7. Germline values: CDR1 SQVTM, CDR2 ANQGSEA. Here the CDR3 reads CSVARDRYTGELFF. The CDR3, as DNA: TGCAGCGTGGCCCGGGACAGATACACCGGGGAGCTGTTTTTT.

Only a few counts were recorded for this clonotype. The V and J genes are TRBV3-1 and TRBJ1-4; D uncertain. CDR3 length: 14 residues. Germline assignment: CDR1 LGHDT and CDR2 YNNKEL (reference sequence). Trimming cost V 3 bases and J 8 bases, with 13 bases left between them. The CDR3 reads CASSHFAAEEKLFF. CDR3 nucleotides: TGTGCCAGCAGCCATTTCGCAGCGGAGGAAAAACTGTTTTTT.

The chain carries TRBV7-8 and TRBJ2-7; TRBD1 might be the D (5 bases). There are 14 residues in the CDR3. V was trimmed by 5 bases and J by 0 bases, leaving 11 bases between them. Germline CDR1 is SGHVS and CDR2 is FQNEAQ. CDR3 coding DNA: TGTGCCAGCAGCGCACAGGTCATCTCCTACGAGCAGTACTTC. It translates to CASSAQVISYEQYF.

In this sample, this clonotype turned up a few times. CDR3 region: CASSPQYLNTEAFF. The DNA of the CDR3 is TGTGCCAGCAGCCCCCAATACCTGAACACTGAAGCTTTCTTT. The genes are TRBV7-2 and TRBJ1-1; no clear D. V lost 5 bases to trimming and J lost 0 bases, with 10 bases between them. CDR1 is SGHTA and CDR2 is FQGNSA in the germline V gene. There are 14 residues in the CDR3.

This chain joins TRBV6-4 and TRBJ2-1, with TRBD2 matching over 14 bases. CDR1 MRHNA and CDR2 SNTAGT come from the germline V gene. CDR3 length: 20 residues. Unmatched junction bases numbered 20, after V lost 8 bases and J lost 5 bases. The CDR3 protein is CASPPGQTSGRAPPHNEQFF. The CDR3 region has the DNA TGTGCCAGCCCGCCAGGTCAGACTAGCGGGAGGGCCCCTCCCCACAATGAGCAGTTCTTC.

This clonotype was counted many times. The V call is TRBV7-2, the J call TRBJ2-3; D may be TRBD2 (6 bases). CDR3 length: 15 amino acids. In germline, CDR1 is SGHTA, CDR2 FQGNSA. V shed 1 base and J shed 1 base, with 9 bases lying between them. The CDR3 here is CASSLGASGTDTQYF. The DNA for the CDR3 is TGTGCCAGCAGCTTAGGCGCTAGCGGCACAGATACGCAGTATTTT.

This clonotype has more than one count but fewer than ten. The J gene is TRBJ2-1, the V gene TRBV18; D not resolved. From germline, CDR1 is KGHSH and CDR2 LQKENI. V shed 3 bases and J shed 8 bases, with 17 bases lying between them. The CDR3 runs 15 residues. The CDR3 spells CASSPPAWGSDEQFF. Here the CDR3 DNA reads TGTGCCAGCTCACCTCCTGCGTGGGGTTCAGATGAGCAGTTCTTC.

This clonotype was observed a handful of times. The V gene is TRBV7-2, the J gene TRBJ2-7; 7 nucleotides match TRBD2. CDR3 length: 14 amino acids. After removal of 5 bases from V and 4 bases from J, the junction contained 8 bases not matched to a gene. Germline CDR1 SGHTA, CDR2 FQGNSA. CDR3 DNA sequence: TGTGCCAGCAGCCGACAGTGGGAGGGTTACGAGCAGTACTTC. As protein: CASSRQWEGYEQYF.

V and J are TRBV7-9 and TRBJ1-6; 9 nucleotides line up with TRBD1. Germline V gene sequence: CDR1 SEHNR, CDR2 FQNEAQ (reference sequence). This CDR3 region has 15 residues. Unmatched junction bases numbered 8, after V lost 5 bases and J lost 9 bases. The CDR3 sequence is CASSKDRGLSSPLHF. In DNA form, the CDR3 reads TGTGCCAGCAGCAAGGACAGGGGTCTTTCTTCACCCCTCCACTTT.

This clonotype was found a few times. The chain links TRBV20-1 to TRBJ2-1, with 10 bases that match TRBD2. CDR1 and CDR2 from the germline V gene are DFQATT and SNEGSKA (reference sequence). The V and J ends lost 6 bases and 3 bases, in that order; junction bases with no gene match: 8. The CDR3 loop spans 15 amino acids. Here the CDR3 reads CSANKREGRYNEQFF. Here the CDR3 DNA reads TGCAGTGCAAATAAGCGGGAGGGCCGCTACAATGAGCAGTTCTTC.

The V and J genes are TRBV7-6 and TRBJ2-1; D might be TRBD2 (6 bases). This CDR3 has 15 amino acids. Germline V gives CDR1 SGHVS, CDR2 FNYEAQ. V was pared by 5 bases and J by 6 bases, with 17 bases between. The CDR3 region is CASSLETRRANEQFF. The DNA for the CDR3 is TGTGCCAGCAGCCTTGAGACTAGGCGCGCCAATGAGCAGTTCTTC.

This clonotype came up a few times. This chain joins TRBV27 and TRBJ2-7, with 9 bases lining up with TRBD1. V was clipped by 5 bases and J by 3 bases; unmatched bases: 14. Germline CDR1 MNHEY, CDR2 SMNVEV (reference sequence). CDR3 size: 17 residues. In DNA, the CDR3 is TGTGCCAGCAGTCCCCAAGAGGGGGACAGGGTAGACTACGAGCAGTACTTC. This encodes CASSPQEGDRVDYEQYF.